One and the same sample provided the 7 T cell receptor beta chains below, sequenced in a study of blood T cell repertoires in COVID-19. Using immunoSEQ multiplex PCR, the repertoire was profiled, and TCRdb retains in-frame clones only, with some absent. The sample includes about 70,000 clones, 78% seen only once; the top ten take roughly a sixth. Sequenced input: peripheral blood. The receptors originated from a human donor in a cohort sampled during active COVID-19.

The rearrangement uses TRBV19 and TRBJ1-1, with a weak D call TRBD1 (6 bases). There are 14 residues in the CDR3. Germline CDR1 reads LNHDA; CDR2 reads SQIVND (reference sequence). Between the trimmed V and J ends, which lost 3 bases and 7 bases, there was a span of 15 bases. The CDR3 coding sequence is TGTGCCAGTAGTATTGGGACCTACAGGGATGAAGCTTTCTTT. It is translated as CASSIGTYRDEAFF.

The chain employs TRBV7-2 and TRBJ2-7; 7 bases align to TRBD1. Trimming removed 7 bases from V and 3 bases from J; junction bases left unmatched: 12. CDR3 length equals 15 residues. Germline values: CDR1 SGHTA, CDR2 FQGNSA. The DNA for the CDR3 is TGTGCCAGCAATGGCCCCCGGGACAGCCTCTACGAGCAGTACTTC. This gives the protein CASNGPRDSLYEQYF.

This clone was detected a few times. V usage is TRBV2 and J usage is TRBJ2-7; TRBD1 agrees at 9 bases. This CDR3 region has 13 residues. V lost 6 bases, J lost 3 bases, and 3 bases stayed unmatched. Germline V gene sequence: CDR1 SNHLY, CDR2 FYNNEI. CDR3 DNA sequence: TGTGCCAGCAGGACGGGACAGGGCTACGAGCAGTACTTC. Its translation: CASRTGQGYEQYF.

This clone has a handful of counts. The V and J genes are TRBV5-1 and TRBJ2-6; D is undetermined. Per germline, CDR1 SGHRS and CDR2 YFSETQ. The CDR3 sequence is 16 residues long. V gave up 0 bases and J gave up 0 bases, with 7 bases separating them. This CDR3 reads CASSLEYSSGANVLTF. The DNA of the CDR3 is TGCGCCAGCAGCTTGGAGTACAGCTCTGGGGCCAACGTCCTGACTTTC.

This chain uses TRBV11-2 with TRBJ1-5; no reliable D call. The CDR3 runs 14 residues. CDR1 is SGHAT and CDR2 is FQNNGV in the germline V gene. The V end was cut by 6 bases, the J end by 4 bases, with 13 bases between. CDR3 sequence reads: CASSRPGFNQPQHF. The CDR3 DNA sequence: TGTGCCAGCAGTCGTCCGGGGTTTAATCAGCCCCAGCATTTT.

This clone has just one count. CDR3 DNA sequence: TGCGCCAGCAGCCTAACTGAAGGGAGTTCCGTTTTTACCTACGAGCAGTACTTC. Residues: CASSLTEGSSVFTYEQYF. The chain couples TRBV5-1 to TRBJ2-7; D may be TRBD2 (5 bases). V was pared by 4 bases and J by 2 bases, with 25 bases between. The CDR3 is 18 amino acids. Germline V gene sequence: CDR1 SGHRS, CDR2 YFSETQ.

The chain couples TRBV4-3 to TRBJ2-6; 7 nucleotides match TRBD1. The CDR3 length is 17 residues. Germline V lookup: CDR1 LGHNA, CDR2 YSLEER. V dropped 4 bases and J dropped 0; count of bases not matched to a gene: 6. In DNA form, the CDR3 reads TGCGCCAGCAGCCCTGGACAGGCGGCCTCTGGGGCCAACGTCCTGACTTTC. It codes for CASSPGQAASGANVLTF.